This T cell receptor beta chain was sequenced in a study of blood T cell repertoires in COVID-19. Study as a whole: T cells, B-cell-depleted T cells, or PBMCs provided the cDNA or gDNA that served as material.

The CDR3 spans 18 residues. Germline V CDR1 and CDR2: LNHDA, SQIVND (reference sequence). Trimming took 4 bases from V and 0 from J; bases not matched to a gene: 9. The authors' processing: Amplification of reference gene primers provided the estimated nucleated cell counts. TCRdb's table, derived via immunoSEQ multiplex PCR, lists solely in-frame clones and lacks some. V, J and clone size are those of that table, while D and trimming were read from the DNA. This sample has about 300,000 clones, with about nine tenths found just once. This sequence joins TRBV19 and TRBJ1-5, with 10 bases identical to TRBD1. The sequence came from a woman aged 45-65 years with COVID-19, enrolled during active disease. The sequenced sample was peripheral blood. The CDR3 DNA follows: TGTGCCAGTAGTACTCAGACAGGGGGCCAGCATAGCAATCAGCCCCAGCATTTT. Its translation is CASSTQTGGQHSNQPQHF.